This TCR beta chain was sequenced during a study of T cell repertoires in cytomegalovirus infection. As for the study in general: An indication of both CMV infection and matching HLA type came from public TCR beta signatures.

Of note for this clonotype: The target antigen is unknown.

Regarding the study as a whole: CMV-specific HLA-C-restricted TCR beta clonotypes dominated the ex vivo response.

Via MiXCR, TCRdb re-called the reads, giving one row per CDR3 protein. Here the sample spans more than 45,000 distinct CDR3 sequences, approximately 36% being singletons. The germline V gene has CDR1 DFQATT and CDR2 SNEGSKA (reference sequence). Trimming pared 6 bases from V and 0 bases from J, leaving 9 bases between. The CDR3 runs to 13 residues. Material: PBMCs, sequenced either directly or after in vitro stimulation (not recorded which). The TCR sequence derives from a human donor in good health (CMV status not recorded). Some clones in this sample may be carry-over from other donors' samples. V and J are TRBV20-1 and TRBJ1-3; D not resolved. The CDR3 loop is CSALRVSGNTIYF. For the CDR3, the DNA is TGCAGTGCCCTACGGGTCTCTGGAAACACCATATATTTT.